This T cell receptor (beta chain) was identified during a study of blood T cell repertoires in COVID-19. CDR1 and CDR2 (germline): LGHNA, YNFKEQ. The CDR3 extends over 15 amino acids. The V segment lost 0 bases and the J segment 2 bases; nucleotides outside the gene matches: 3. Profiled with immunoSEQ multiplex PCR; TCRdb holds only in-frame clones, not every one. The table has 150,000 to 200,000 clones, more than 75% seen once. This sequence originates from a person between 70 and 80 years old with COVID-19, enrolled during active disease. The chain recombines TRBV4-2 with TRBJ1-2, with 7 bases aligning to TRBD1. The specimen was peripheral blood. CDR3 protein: CASSQETGLNYGYTF. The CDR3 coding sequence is TGTGCCAGCAGCCAAGAGACAGGGCTAAACTATGGCTACACCTTC.